Shown below are 17 T cell receptor beta chains from a single sample sequenced in a study of CD8+CD57+ T cells in acquired aplastic anemia. For sequencing, patients were chosen who had shown expansion of CD8+CD57+ cells by flow cytometry. The template for TCR beta VDJ and CDR3 sequence profiling was genomic DNA. TCRdb independently ran MiXCR on the reads; one entry per CDR3 protein. The profile covers more than 150,000 distinct CDR3 sequences, with roughly half appearing a single time and 3.2% taken by the ten largest. The specimen was sorted CD4+, CD8+, or CD8+CD57+ T cells (not recorded which) from PBMCs. The origin of the receptors is a human donor with aplastic anemia.

V gene TRBV6-2 or TRBV6-3 combines with J gene TRBJ1-2; D may be TRBD1 (5 bases). CDR3 length: 15 residues. Germline-derived CDR1 and CDR2 are MNHEY and SVGEGT. Trimming took 5 bases from V and 5 from J, leaving 18 bases between them. This CDR3 reads CASSKSPGVPYGYTF. The CDR3 DNA is TGTGCCAGCAGTAAATCCCCGGGGGTCCCGTATGGCTACACCTTC.

This clonotype was observed once. CDR3 amino acids: CASSREQGALEAFF. CDR3 sequence (DNA): TGCGCCAGCAGCAGGGAACAGGGGGCCCTTGAAGCTTTCTTT. V and J are TRBV5-1 and TRBJ1-1, with 9 bases identical to TRBD1. V lost 4 bases to trimming and J lost 7 bases; unmatched junction nucleotides: 8. Germline V gives CDR1 SGHRS, CDR2 YFSETQ. CDR3 length: 14 amino acids.

This clonotype was seen many times. The J gene is TRBJ1-2, the V gene TRBV14; possible D gene TRBD1, 5 bases. In germline, CDR1 is SGHDN, CDR2 FVKESK. With 0 bases removed from V and 4 bases from J, the gap between germline ends came to 12 bases. The CDR3 sequence is 15 residues long. CDR3 coding DNA: TGTGCCAGCAGCCAAGATCAAGGGACCTTCTATGGCTACACCTTC. Its translation: CASSQDQGTFYGYTF.

Only a few counts were recorded for this clonotype. A read error may account for a junction end that differs from germline. The chain uses TRBV10-3 and TRBJ1-2; D is undetermined. This CDR3 comprises 11 residues. Germline CDR1 and CDR2: ENHRY and SYGVKD. In DNA form, the CDR3 reads TGTGCCAGCAGTTACTCGGATGGCTACACCTTC. Protein product: CASSYSDGYTF.

This clonotype showed up many times. J is TRBJ1-2 and V is TRBV20-1; no clear D gene. V gave up 2 bases and J gave up 2 bases, with 15 bases separating them. Germline values: CDR1 DFQATT, CDR2 SNEGSKA (reference sequence). CDR3 size: 15 residues. The CDR3 DNA reads TGCAGTGCTAGACCACAGCAAAGCTTGAACTATGGCTACACCTTC. Translating it yields CSARPQQSLNYGYTF.

There are many counts of this clonotype. The chain carries TRBV10-1 and TRBJ2-1, with TRBD2 identical over 11 bases. This CDR3 comprises 14 residues. Germline assignment: CDR1 WNHNN and CDR2 SYGVQD (reference sequence). V dropped 6 bases and J dropped 8; count of bases not matched to a gene: 6. The CDR3 bases are TGCGCCAGCAGCCGACTAGCGGGGTGGGATGAGCAGTTCTTC. It specifies CASSRLAGWDEQFF.

This sequence joins TRBV29-1 and TRBJ2-1; TRBD2 matches 12 bases. Germline V gives CDR1 SQVTM, CDR2 ANQGSEA. V was pared by 6 bases and J by 15 bases, with 12 bases of the junction left unmatched. The CDR3 spans 13 residues. This CDR3 reads CSVLQLAGGGAFF. CDR3 DNA sequence: TGCAGCGTCCTACAACTAGCGGGGGGCGGTGCGTTCTTC.

This clonotype has only a few counts. The V and J genes are TRBV20-1 and TRBJ2-7; possibly TRBD1 for D (5 bases). V was clipped by 4 bases and J by 1 base, with 17 bases between them. Germline CDR1 is DFQATT and CDR2 is SNEGSKA (reference sequence). The length of the CDR3 is 15 residues. In nucleotides, the CDR3 is TGCAGTGCTATCCCCGCCAGGGCAGGGTCCTACGAGCAGTACTTC. Its translation is CSAIPARAGSYEQYF.

The chain couples TRBV5-1 to TRBJ2-1, with TRBD2 identical over 11 bases. V lost 5 bases, J lost 5 bases, and 6 bases stayed unmatched. The CDR3 runs to 15 residues. From germline, CDR1 is SGHRS and CDR2 YFSETQ. As DNA, the CDR3 is TGCGCCAGCAGTCCCGGGACTAGCGGAGACAATGAGCAGTTCTTC. Translation gives CASSPGTSGDNEQFF.

V and J are TRBV5-1 and TRBJ1-6; possibly TRBD1 for D (6 bases). The germline V gene has CDR1 SGHRS and CDR2 YFSETQ. The CDR3 is 15 amino acids. The V end lost 3 bases, the J end lost 8 bases, and 15 bases lay between the germline ends. CDR3 amino acids: CASSYGQTGYSPLHF. CDR3 sequence (DNA): TGCGCCAGCAGCTACGGACAGACGGGGTATTCACCCCTCCACTTT.

In this sample, this clonotype turned up many times. The DNA for the CDR3 is TGTGCCAGCAGCCCGCTTACGGGACAGCTGAACACTGAAGCTTTCTTT. It translates to CASSPLTGQLNTEAFF. The rearrangement uses TRBV7-2 and TRBJ1-1; 7 nucleotides align to TRBD1. The CDR3 contains 16 residues. Looked up from germline, CDR1 is SGHTA and CDR2 is FQGNSA. V trimming: 5 bases; J trimming: 0 bases; junction bases outside the gene matches: 9.

Here the CDR3 reads CASNLRTESSYEQYV. The CDR3 DNA follows: TGTGCCAGCAACCTGAGGACAGAGAGCTCCTACGAGCAGTACGTC. The V and J genes are TRBV6-1 and TRBJ2-7, with D maybe TRBD1 (6 bases). Germline V gene sequence: CDR1 MNHNS, CDR2 SASEGT. This CDR3 has 15 residues. The V gene lost 7 bases and the J gene lost 0 bases, with 16 bases spanning the gap.

This clonotype was seen more than once but under ten times. The rearrangement uses TRBV7-2 and TRBJ1-5; D is undetermined. The V and J ends lost 3 bases and 14 bases respectively, with 8 bases between them. This CDR3 region has 10 residues. CDR1 and CDR2 (germline): SGHTA, FQGNSA. CDR3 DNA: TGTGCCAGCAGCTTGGGCCACGAGCATTTT. As protein: CASSLGHEHF.

The V call is TRBV7-2, the J call TRBJ1-2, with a possible D match to TRBD1 (5 bases). The CDR3 is 14 residues long. V lost 5 bases to trimming and J lost 2 bases, with 12 bases between them. Germline V gene lookup returns CDR1 SGHTA and CDR2 FQGNSA. The CDR3 loop is CASSPSGGNYGYTF. The CDR3 DNA follows: TGTGCCAGCAGCCCAAGCGGGGGGAACTATGGCTACACCTTC.

Concerning this clonotype itself: This could be a read error, since a much larger clone is one nucleotide away. The chain couples TRBV7-2 to TRBJ2-6; D is ambiguous. The CDR3 is made up of 12 amino acids. The V end was cut by 5 bases, the J end by 6 bases, with 5 bases between. Germline V lookup: CDR1 SGHTA, CDR2 FQGNSA. CDR3 nucleotides: TGTGCCAGCAGCCAAGAGGCCAACGTCCTGACTTTC. Residues: CASSQEANVLTF.

The chain recombines TRBV7-9 with TRBJ1-5; D perhaps matches TRBD1 (5 bases). V was trimmed by 1 base and J by 7 bases, leaving 11 bases between them. Per germline, CDR1 SEHNR and CDR2 FQNEAQ (reference sequence). This CDR3 spans 14 amino acids. CDR3 in amino acids: CASSLEDSGQPQHF. In DNA form, the CDR3 reads TGTGCCAGCAGCTTAGAAGACAGCGGGCAGCCCCAGCATTTT.

The chain is built from TRBV4-2 and TRBJ2-7; TRBD1 agrees at 8 bases. J was trimmed by 2 bases and V by 1 base; bases with no gene match: 7. CDR3 length equals 16 residues. The germline CDR1 and CDR2 sequences are LGHNA and YNFKEQ. This CDR3 reads CASSQVTGTGAYEQYF. The CDR3 DNA reads TGTGCCAGCAGCCAAGTCACCGGGACAGGCGCCTACGAGCAGTACTTC.